This paragraph reports one T cell receptor (beta chain). Its antigen remains unknown. PCR employed 60 Vbeta and 13 Jbeta primers. The data were produced by immunoSEQ multiplex PCR, yet TCRdb's version contains in-frame clones alone and is incomplete. This sample has about 160,000 clones, with around 80% found just once. This specimen comes from a study of cytomegalovirus exposure and HLA in healthy donors. In the study overall: Inside one of the first data releases sat around 80 million unique TCRs taken from HLA-typed donors. Broader study findings: Most TCR beta V segments were productive about 90% or about 30% of the time in an earlier analysis. A later analysis revealed that TCR association rates differed between HLA loci, peaking at DRB1 and bottoming out at HLA-C. Versus the approximately 700-donor mean, an Asian-associated ancestry cluster reportedly showed fewer N-insertions in a later analysis.

The germline CDR1 and CDR2 sequences are LGHNA and YNFKEQ. After removal of 7 bases from V and 6 bases from J, the junction contained 6 bases not matched to a gene. The CDR3 is 14 amino acids. This clonotype originated in a male donor in good health and CMV-seronegative. The J gene is TRBJ2-1, the V gene TRBV4-2, with 10 bases that match TRBD1. The source material was PBMCs. This CDR3 reads CASTRDRGFNEQFF. CDR3 nucleotide sequence: TGTGCCAGCACAAGGGACAGGGGTTTCAATGAGCAGTTCTTC.